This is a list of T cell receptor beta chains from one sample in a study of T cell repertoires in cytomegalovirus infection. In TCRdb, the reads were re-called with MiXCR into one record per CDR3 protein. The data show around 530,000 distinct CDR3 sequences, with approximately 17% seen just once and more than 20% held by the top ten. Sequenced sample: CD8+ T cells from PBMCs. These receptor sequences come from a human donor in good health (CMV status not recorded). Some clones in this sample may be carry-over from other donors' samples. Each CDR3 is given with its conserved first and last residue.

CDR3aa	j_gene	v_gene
CASSQDPTGGDQPQHF	TRBJ1-5	TRBV3-1
CASSDKKTAYGNTIYF	TRBJ1-3	TRBV2
CASTNRGLGVNTGELFF	TRBJ2-2	TRBV6-6
CASMTGQGTTNEKLFF	TRBJ1-4	TRBV6-1
CASSSSLGRGANNEQFF	TRBJ2-1	TRBV7-9
CASSPLGGGRTDTQYF	TRBJ2-3	TRBV7-8
CASSLRRRENEKLFF	TRBJ1-4	TRBV7-8
CAISDGTGLAEAFF	TRBJ1-1	TRBV10-3
CASRPRRTGDTEAFF	TRBJ1-1	TRBV3-1
CASQEGTNEKLFF	TRBJ1-4	TRBV12-3/TRBV12-4
CASSLAVSYNEQFF	TRBJ2-1	TRBV27
CASSLSPWDRGTDQPQHF	TRBJ1-5	TRBV7-9
CASSPHTGIYNSPLHF	TRBJ1-6	TRBV18
CASSDPQREGPYNEQFF	TRBJ2-1	TRBV7-3
CASSLVTGWDETQYF	TRBJ2-5	TRBV5-6
CASSLAKSVLYGYTF	TRBJ1-2	TRBV12-3/TRBV12-4
CASSEARFQTNYGYTF	TRBJ1-2	TRBV12-3/TRBV12-4
CASSLGWATGNTIYF	TRBJ1-3	TRBV7-9
CASSFNVGTASSYNEQFF	TRBJ2-1	TRBV11-2
CATSDSDRNNGYTF	TRBJ1-2	TRBV24-1
CSASTRGGRLSGNEQFF	TRBJ2-1	TRBV20-1
CASSLGPGAYGYTF	TRBJ1-2	TRBV5-6
CASSLGGATFEQFF	TRBJ2-1	TRBV5-1
CASSNQTGGREKLFF	TRBJ1-4	TRBV13
CASSSPLAGGRGEQFF	TRBJ2-1	TRBV10-2
CAGSSVLNAYETYF	TRBJ2-7	TRBV7-6
CASSQERGTRPQHF	TRBJ1-5	TRBV4-1
CASYHPGGSGYTF	TRBJ1-2	TRBV9
CASRISGGHNTGELFF	TRBJ2-2	TRBV12-3/TRBV12-4
CASSSVTKTTGTSGGRNIQYF	TRBJ2-4	TRBV7-9
CASSLDANYEQYF	TRBJ2-7	TRBV7-7